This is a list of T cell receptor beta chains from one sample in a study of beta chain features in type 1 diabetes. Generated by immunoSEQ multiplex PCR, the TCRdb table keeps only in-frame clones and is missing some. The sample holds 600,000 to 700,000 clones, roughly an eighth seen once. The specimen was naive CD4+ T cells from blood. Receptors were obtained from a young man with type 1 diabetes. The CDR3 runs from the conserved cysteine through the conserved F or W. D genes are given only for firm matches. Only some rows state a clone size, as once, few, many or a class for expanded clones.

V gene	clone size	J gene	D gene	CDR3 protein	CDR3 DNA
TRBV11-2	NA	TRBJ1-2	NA	CASSLAGVNYGYTF	TGTGCCAGCAGCTTGGCGGGGGTTAACTATGGCTACACCTTC
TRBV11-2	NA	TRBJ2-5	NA	CASSFGTGKQETQYF	TGTGCCAGCAGCTTTGGTACAGGGAAACAAGAGACCCAGTACTTC
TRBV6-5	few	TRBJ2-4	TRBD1	CASRQNRGKKYF	TGTGCCAGCAGACAAAACAGGGGGAAAAAGTACTTC
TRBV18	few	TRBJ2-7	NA	CASSSGDGFYEQYF	TGTGCCAGCTCATCTGGGGACGGCTTCTACGAGCAGTACTTC
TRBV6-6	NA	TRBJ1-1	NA	CASSDGGGMNTEAFF	TGTGCCAGCAGTGACGGGGGGGGCATGAACACTGAAGCTTTCTTT
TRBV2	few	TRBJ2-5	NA	CASSPGHPITETQYF	TGTGCCAGCAGTCCGGGACACCCAATTACAGAGACCCAGTACTTC
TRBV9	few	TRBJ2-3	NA	CASSVASWSDTQYF	TGTGCCAGCAGCGTCGCTAGCTGGTCAGATACGCAGTATTTT
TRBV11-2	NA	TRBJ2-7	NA	CASSSYMNYEQYF	TGTGCCAGCAGCTCCTACATGAACTACGAGCAGTACTTC
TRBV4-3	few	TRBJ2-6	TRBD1	CASSQDQEGAPSGANVLTF	TGCGCCAGCAGCCAAGATCAAGAGGGGGCCCCATCTGGGGCCAACGTCCTGACTTTC
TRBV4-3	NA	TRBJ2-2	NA	CASSQDLGRHYTGELFF	TGCGCCAGCAGCCAAGATTTAGGGCGCCATTACACCGGGGAGCTGTTTTTT
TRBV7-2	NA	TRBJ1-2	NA	CASSLTPANYGYTF	TGTGCCAGCAGCTTAACCCCAGCGAACTATGGCTACACCTTC
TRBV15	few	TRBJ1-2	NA	CATSRDQGAYGYTF	TGTGCCACCAGCAGAGATCAGGGCGCCTATGGCTACACCTTC
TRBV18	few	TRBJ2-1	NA	CASSPLMELEGSSYNEQFF	TGTGCCAGCTCACCACTGATGGAGTTAGAGGGCAGCTCCTACAATGAGCAGTTCTTC
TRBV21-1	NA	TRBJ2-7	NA	CASMAPSVAYEQYF	TGTGCCAGCATGGCCCCTAGCGTCGCCTACGAGCAGTACTTC
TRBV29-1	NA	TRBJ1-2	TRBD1	CSVEDRQGASPYGYTF	TGCAGCGTTGAAGATCGACAGGGGGCCTCCCCTTATGGCTACACCTTC
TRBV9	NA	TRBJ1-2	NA	CASSRATGTYGYTF	TGTGCCAGCAGCCGTGCCACAGGGACTTATGGCTACACCTTC
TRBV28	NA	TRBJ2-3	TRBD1	CASSPGDRSLDTQYF	TGTGCCAGCAGTCCCGGGGACAGGTCATTGGATACGCAGTATTTT
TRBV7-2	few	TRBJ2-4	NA	CASSDRFGGKNIQYF	TGTGCCAGCAGCGACAGGTTTGGAGGCAAAAACATTCAGTACTTC
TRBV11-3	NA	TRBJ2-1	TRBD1	CASSLGDRIHNEQFF	TGTGCCAGCAGCTTAGGGGACAGGATCCACAATGAGCAGTTCTTC
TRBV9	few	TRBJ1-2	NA	CASSVGTFDGGYTF	TGTGCCAGCAGCGTAGGAACATTTGACGGTGGCTACACCTTC
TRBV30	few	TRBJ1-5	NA	CAWSSQANYNQPQHF	TGTGCCTGGTCCTCACAGGCAAATTATAATCAGCCCCAGCATTTT
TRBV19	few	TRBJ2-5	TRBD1	CASKETGAKQTQYF	TGTGCCAGTAAAGAGACAGGGGCTAAACAGACCCAGTACTTC
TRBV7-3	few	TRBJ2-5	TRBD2	CASSSGTSGEETQYF	TGTGCCAGCAGCTCAGGGACTAGCGGGGAAGAGACCCAGTACTTC
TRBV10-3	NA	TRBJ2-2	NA	CAITELGGELFF	TGTGCCATCACCGAGCTTGGCGGGGAGCTGTTTTTT
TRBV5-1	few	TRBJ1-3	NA	CASSLPGSSGNTIYF	TGCGCCAGCAGCTTGCCGGGAAGCTCTGGAAACACCATATATTTT
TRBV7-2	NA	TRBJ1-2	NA	CASSSTGLRGGYGYTF	TGTGCCAGCAGCTCCACAGGCCTCAGGGGAGGTTATGGCTACACCTTC
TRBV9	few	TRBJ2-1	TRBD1	CASSAEGQSSYNEQFF	TGTGCCAGCAGCGCAGAGGGACAGAGCTCCTACAATGAGCAGTTCTTC
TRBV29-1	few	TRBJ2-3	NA	CSVDGDGASTDTQYF	TGCAGCGTTGACGGGGACGGTGCTAGCACAGATACGCAGTATTTT
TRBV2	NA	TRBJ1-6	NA	CASSELRIRDSPLHF	TGTGCCAGCAGTGAACTGCGCATTAGGGATTCACCCCTCCACTTT
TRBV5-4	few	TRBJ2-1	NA	CASSRGWDFSYNEQFF	TGTGCCAGCAGCCGAGGGTGGGACTTCTCCTACAATGAGCAGTTCTTC
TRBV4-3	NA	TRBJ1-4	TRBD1	CASSLTGGAGEKLFF	TGCGCCAGCAGCCTAACAGGGGGCGCAGGTGAAAAACTGTTTTTT
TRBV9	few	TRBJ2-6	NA	CASSVTGANVLTF	TGTGCCAGCAGCGTAACTGGGGCCAACGTCCTGACTTTC
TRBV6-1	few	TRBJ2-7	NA	CASSETGEAGYYEQYF	TGTGCCAGCAGTGAAACCGGGGAGGCAGGGTACTACGAGCAGTACTTC
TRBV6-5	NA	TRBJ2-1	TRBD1	CASSYSNRGLRNEQFF	TGTGCCAGCAGTTACTCGAACAGGGGGCTGAGGAATGAGCAGTTCTTC
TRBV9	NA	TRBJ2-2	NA	CASSVDRGTGELFF	TGTGCCAGCAGCGTAGATCGGGGCACCGGGGAGCTGTTTTTT
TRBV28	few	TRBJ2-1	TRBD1	CASSFPVPGTGIVSDSYNEQFF	TGTGCCAGCAGTTTCCCAGTCCCCGGGACAGGGATCGTAAGTGACTCCTACAATGAGCAGTTCTTC
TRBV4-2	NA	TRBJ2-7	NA	CASSQAGGTSAYEQYF	TGTGCCAGCAGCCAAGCTGGGGGGACAAGCGCCTACGAGCAGTACTTC
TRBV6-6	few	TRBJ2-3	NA	CASSYVFPDTQYF	TGTGCCAGCAGTTACGTCTTTCCGGATACGCAGTATTTT
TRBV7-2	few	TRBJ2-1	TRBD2	CASSLEGSGGYNEQFF	TGTGCCAGCAGCTTAGAGGGTAGCGGGGGTTACAATGAGCAGTTCTTC
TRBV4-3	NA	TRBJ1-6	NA	CASSQDSGANSPLHF	TGCGCCAGCAGCCAAGATTCAGGGGCTAATTCACCCCTCCACTTT
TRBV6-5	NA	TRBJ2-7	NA	CASSKRQDYEQYF	TGTGCCAGCAGTAAGCGACAGGACTACGAGCAGTACTTC
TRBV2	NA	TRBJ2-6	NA	CASSQLAGGANVLTF	TGTGCCAGCAGTCAATTAGCAGGTGGGGCCAACGTCCTGACTTTC
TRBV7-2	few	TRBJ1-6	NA	CASSLATDSYNSPLHF	TGTGCCAGCAGCTTAGCGACAGACTCCTATAATTCACCCCTCCACTTT
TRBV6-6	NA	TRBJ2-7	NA	CASRQGRGVYEQYF	TGTGCCAGCCGACAGGGACGGGGGGTTTACGAGCAGTACTTC
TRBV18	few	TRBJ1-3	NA	CASSPLGISGNTIYF	TGTGCCAGCTCACCACTAGGGATTTCTGGAAACACCATATATTTT
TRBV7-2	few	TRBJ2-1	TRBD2	CASSLRTSGGLNEQFF	TGTGCCAGCAGCTTACGGACTAGCGGGGGTTTGAATGAGCAGTTCTTC
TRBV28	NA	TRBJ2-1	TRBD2	CASSLLSGGTYNEQFF	TGTGCCAGCAGTCTACTGAGCGGGGGGACCTACAATGAGCAGTTCTTC